This is a list of T cell receptor beta chains from one sample in a study of CD8 T cells in ankylosing spondylitis. TCRdb processed the 5' RACE reads anew with MiXCR; each CDR3 protein has one entry. Found here are 200,000 to 250,000 distinct CDR3 sequences, about 11% of them singletons; the top ten hold under 25%. Sample: blood, either unsorted or a sorted T cell fraction (not recorded which). These receptors were obtained from a male donor with ankylosing spondylitis or in good health (not recorded which). Each CDR3 is given with its conserved first and last residue. The order of the fields is V gene, J gene, D gene, clone size, CDR3 protein, CDR3 DNA. D genes are given only for firm matches. Size values are once, few and many counts, or a class for expanded clones, and some rows have none.

v_gene: TRBV15; j_gene: TRBJ1-1; d_gene: NA; abundance: many; CDR3aa: CATSRARTQNTEAFF; CDR3nt: TGTGCCACCAGCAGAGCCAGGACACAGAACACTGAAGCTTTCTTT
v_gene: TRBV10-3; j_gene: TRBJ2-3; d_gene: NA; abundance: many; CDR3aa: CAISTTLAADTQYF; CDR3nt: TGTGCCATCAGTACCACTCTAGCCGCAGATACGCAGTATTTT
v_gene: TRBV10-3; j_gene: TRBJ2-3; d_gene: NA; abundance: many; CDR3aa: CAISSSPSTDTQYF; CDR3nt: TGTGCCATCTCTTCTAGCCCGAGCACAGATACGCAGTATTTT
v_gene: TRBV5-6; j_gene: TRBJ1-5; d_gene: TRBD1; abundance: many; CDR3aa: CASSLVDRGKGQPQHF; CDR3nt: TGTGCCAGCAGCTTGGTGGACAGGGGGAAAGGGCAGCCCCAGCATTTT
v_gene: TRBV7-8; j_gene: TRBJ2-3; d_gene: NA; abundance: many; CDR3aa: CASSPGRGAQYF; CDR3nt: TGTGCCAGCAGCCCCGGCAGGGGTGCGCAGTATTTT
v_gene: TRBV7-9; j_gene: TRBJ1-1; d_gene: NA; abundance: many; CDR3aa: CASSTQAAGGTEAFF; CDR3nt: TGTGCCAGCAGCACCCAGGCAGCCGGGGGCACTGAAGCTTTCTTT
v_gene: TRBV20-1; j_gene: TRBJ2-1; d_gene: NA; abundance: NA; CDR3aa: CSARWGASSYNEQFF; CDR3nt: TGCAGTGCTAGGTGGGGGGCCAGCTCCTACAATGAGCAGTTCTTC
v_gene: TRBV11-2; j_gene: TRBJ2-7; d_gene: TRBD2; abundance: NA; CDR3aa: CASSLEGGGAYEQYF; CDR3nt: TGTGCCAGCAGCTTAGAGGGCGGGGGGGCTTACGAGCAGTACTTC
v_gene: TRBV20-1; j_gene: TRBJ1-1; d_gene: NA; abundance: few; CDR3aa: CSAPDDDTEAFF; CDR3nt: TGCAGTGCCCCCGACGACGACACTGAAGCTTTCTTT
v_gene: TRBV9; j_gene: TRBJ2-1; d_gene: NA; abundance: many; CDR3aa: CASSVEGEGGIEEQFF; CDR3nt: TGTGCCAGCAGCGTAGAGGGGGAGGGAGGTATTGAGGAGCAGTTCTTC
v_gene: TRBV3-1; j_gene: TRBJ2-1; d_gene: NA; abundance: NA; CDR3aa: CASSRDATKTGEQFF; CDR3nt: TGTGCCAGCAGCAGGGACGCCACTAAAACGGGCGAGCAGTTCTTC
v_gene: TRBV27; j_gene: TRBJ1-6; d_gene: TRBD1; abundance: many; CDR3aa: CASSPTGGLRGNSPLHF; CDR3nt: TGTGCCAGCAGCCCGACAGGGGGCCTAAGGGGTAATTCACCCCTCCACTTT
v_gene: TRBV12-3/TRBV12-4; j_gene: TRBJ2-1; d_gene: NA; abundance: many; CDR3aa: CASSFGQAYEQFF; CDR3nt: TGTGCCAGCAGTTTTGGACAAGCCTATGAGCAGTTCTTC
v_gene: TRBV24-1; j_gene: TRBJ2-2; d_gene: TRBD1; abundance: many; CDR3aa: CATSDPGQGVDTGELFF; CDR3nt: TGTGCCACCAGTGATCCAGGACAGGGGGTGGACACCGGGGAGCTGTTTTTT
v_gene: TRBV20-1; j_gene: TRBJ1-1; d_gene: NA; abundance: few; CDR3aa: CSAREVRTGTSNTEAFF; CDR3nt: TGCAGTGCTAGAGAGGTACGGACCGGGACATCCAACACTGAAGCTTTCTTT
v_gene: TRBV20-1; j_gene: TRBJ1-1; d_gene: NA; abundance: many; CDR3aa: CSAIRQNEAFF; CDR3nt: TGCAGTGCTATAAGGCAAAATGAAGCTTTCTTT
v_gene: TRBV5-1; j_gene: TRBJ2-3; d_gene: NA; abundance: many; CDR3aa: CASSLGQSDTQYF; CDR3nt: TGCGCCAGCAGCTTGGGGCAGTCGGATACGCAGTATTTT
v_gene: TRBV11-2; j_gene: TRBJ1-4; d_gene: NA; abundance: NA; CDR3aa: CASSFGIGEKLFF; CDR3nt: TGTGCCAGCAGCTTTGGGATTGGAGAAAAACTGTTTTTT
v_gene: TRBV12-3/TRBV12-4; j_gene: TRBJ1-5; d_gene: NA; abundance: many; CDR3aa: CASRSSWDHNQPQHF; CDR3nt: TGTGCCAGCAGATCCTCATGGGACCACAATCAGCCCCAGCATTTT
v_gene: TRBV3-1; j_gene: TRBJ2-3; d_gene: TRBD2; abundance: NA; CDR3aa: CASSQGAGGRTDTQYF; CDR3nt: TGTGCCAGCAGCCAAGGAGCGGGGGGGCGGACAGATACGCAGTATTTT
v_gene: TRBV12-3/TRBV12-4; j_gene: TRBJ2-3; d_gene: NA; abundance: NA; CDR3aa: CASSLDVWGYTDTQYF; CDR3nt: TGTGCCAGCAGTTTAGACGTATGGGGATACACAGATACGCAGTATTTT
v_gene: TRBV14; j_gene: TRBJ2-1; d_gene: NA; abundance: NA; CDR3aa: CASSQDRFQTNYNEQFF; CDR3nt: TGTGCCAGCAGCCAAGATAGGTTCCAGACTAATTACAATGAGCAGTTCTTC
v_gene: TRBV20-1; j_gene: TRBJ2-2; d_gene: TRBD2; abundance: many; CDR3aa: CSAEGLASELNTGELFF; CDR3nt: TGCAGTGCTGAAGGACTAGCGAGTGAACTGAACACCGGGGAGCTGTTTTTT
v_gene: TRBV7-2; j_gene: TRBJ2-1; d_gene: NA; abundance: many; CDR3aa: CASSPRTGYNEQFF; CDR3nt: TGTGCCAGCAGCCCGCGGACGGGGTACAATGAGCAGTTCTTC
v_gene: TRBV7-2; j_gene: TRBJ1-2; d_gene: NA; abundance: many; CDR3aa: CASSLELSGPHGYTF; CDR3nt: TGTGCCAGCAGCTTGGAACTATCAGGGCCGCATGGCTACACCTTC
v_gene: TRBV4-2; j_gene: TRBJ1-1; d_gene: NA; abundance: NA; CDR3aa: CASSAWQPNTEAFF; CDR3nt: TGTGCCAGCAGCGCTTGGCAGCCCAACACTGAAGCTTTCTTT
v_gene: TRBV5-1; j_gene: TRBJ2-5; d_gene: NA; abundance: many; CDR3aa: CASSLTDSLGPQETQYF; CDR3nt: TGCGCCAGCAGCTTGACGGACAGTTTAGGCCCACAAGAGACCCAGTACTTC
v_gene: TRBV6-1; j_gene: TRBJ2-7; d_gene: NA; abundance: many; CDR3aa: CASSDSLAANYEQYF; CDR3nt: TGTGCCAGCAGTGATTCCCTGGCAGCCAACTACGAGCAGTACTTC
v_gene: TRBV7-9; j_gene: TRBJ2-7; d_gene: NA; abundance: few; CDR3aa: CASSSRDGVPYEQYF; CDR3nt: TGTGCCAGCAGCAGCCGGGACGGGGTCCCCTACGAGCAGTACTTC
v_gene: TRBV5-1; j_gene: TRBJ2-6; d_gene: NA; abundance: many; CDR3aa: CASSPGLDRSSGANVLTF; CDR3nt: TGCGCCAGCAGCCCGGGGTTGGACAGAAGCTCTGGGGCCAACGTCCTGACTTTC
v_gene: TRBV6-1; j_gene: TRBJ2-5; d_gene: TRBD2; abundance: NA; CDR3aa: CATNGGTSPAETQYF; CDR3nt: TGTGCCACCAACGGAGGGACTAGCCCTGCGGAGACCCAGTACTTC
v_gene: TRBV3-1; j_gene: TRBJ1-1; d_gene: NA; abundance: many; CDR3aa: CASSHRAEAFF; CDR3nt: TGTGCCAGCAGCCATAGGGCTGAAGCTTTCTTT
v_gene: TRBV7-9; j_gene: TRBJ2-1; d_gene: TRBD2; abundance: many; CDR3aa: CASSFSSGGLLSNEQFF; CDR3nt: TGTGCCAGCAGCTTCTCTAGCGGGGGGCTCCTCTCCAATGAGCAGTTCTTC
v_gene: TRBV7-3; j_gene: TRBJ2-5; d_gene: TRBD2; abundance: NA; CDR3aa: CASSLTRAGGSQETQYF; CDR3nt: TGTGCCAGCAGCTTAACCCGAGCGGGGGGATCTCAAGAGACCCAGTACTTC
v_gene: TRBV3-1; j_gene: TRBJ1-4; d_gene: TRBD1; abundance: NA; CDR3aa: CASSGNRGQNEKLFF; CDR3nt: TGTGCCAGCAGCGGGAACAGGGGTCAGAATGAAAAACTGTTTTTT